This entry is about one T cell receptor beta chain. Generated by immunoSEQ multiplex PCR, the TCRdb table keeps only in-frame clones and is missing some. The table lists 170,000 or so clones, around 86% of them singletons. This record comes from a study of blood T cell repertoires in COVID-19. V was clipped by 1 base and J by 8 bases; unmatched bases: 5. Per germline, CDR1 MNHEY and CDR2 SMNVEV (reference sequence). CDR3 size: 15 residues. The V and J genes are TRBV27 and TRBJ1-2; 12 bases match TRBD1. Material: peripheral blood. This TCR came from a man in his sixties with COVID-19, enrolled during active disease. The CDR3 reads CASSLYPGTGGGYTF. The CDR3 DNA reads as TGTGCCAGCAGTTTATATCCCGGGACAGGGGGCGGCTACACCTTC.